The 2 T cell receptor beta chains reported below all come from one sample, sequenced in a study of blood T cell repertoires in COVID-19. Sequencing was performed with immunoSEQ multiplex PCR; in TCRdb, only in-frame clones are kept and a portion is missing. The sample records 100,000 or so clones, 81% being singletons. Sequenced material: peripheral blood. These TCRs come from a woman aged 70-85 years with acute or convalescent COVID-19.

V usage is TRBV9 and J usage is TRBJ2-1; TRBD1 might be the D (6 bases). Germline V gene sequence: CDR1 SGDLS, CDR2 YYNGEE. The ends were cut back, 0 bases at V and 4 bases at J, with 17 bases in the middle. This CDR3 is 17 amino acids long. The CDR3 sequence: CASSVATQGRQYNEQFF. For the CDR3, the DNA is TGTGCCAGCAGCGTAGCCACACAGGGAAGACAATACAATGAGCAGTTCTTC. The full variable domain, completed using reference TRBV9 and TRBJ2-1, is DSGVTQTPKHLITATGQRVTLRCSPRSGDLSVYWYQQSLDQGLQFLIQYYNGEERAKGNILERFSAQQFPDLHSELNLSSLELGDSALYFCASSVATQGRQYNEQFFGPGTRLTVL.

The V and J genes are TRBV12-3 or TRBV12-4 and TRBJ2-1; D remains unclear. The CDR3 extends over 13 amino acids. Deletions cut 4 bases from V and 10 bases from J, with 14 bases between. Here the CDR3 DNA reads TGTGCCAGCAGTTCTCACCCCGCAGGAGAGCAGTTCTTC. Protein: CASSSHPAGEQFF.